Listed below are T cell receptor beta chains from one sample, sequenced in a study of CD8 T cells in ankylosing spondylitis. A single record per CDR3 protein comes from TCRdb applying MiXCR to the 5' RACE reads. There are 240,000 or so distinct CDR3 sequences in the sample; approximately 12% occur only once, and 5.5% to 8% lies in the top ten. Material for sequencing was blood, either unsorted or a sorted T cell fraction (not recorded which). These receptors were taken from a male donor with ankylosing spondylitis or in good health (not recorded which). Each CDR3 is given with its conserved first and last residue. The order of the fields is CDR3 protein, CDR3 DNA, D gene, V gene, J gene, clone size. A D gene is named only where the DNA matches it firmly. Not every row has a clone size; where given, it reads once, few, many or a size class.

CDR3 protein: CASSLEAGRSGELFF
CDR3 DNA: TGTGCCAGCAGCTTAGAAGCGGGACGTAGCGGGGAGCTGTTTTTT
D gene: TRBD2
V gene: TRBV11-2
J gene: TRBJ2-2
clone size: few

CDR3 protein: CASTGLAEETQYF
CDR3 DNA: TGTGCCAGCACTGGACTAGCGGAAGAGACCCAGTACTTC
D gene: TRBD2
V gene: TRBV16
J gene: TRBJ2-5
clone size: -

CDR3 protein: CASTLNYDQETQYF
CDR3 DNA: TGTGCCAGCACCCTAAACTACGACCAAGAGACCCAGTACTTC
D gene: -
V gene: TRBV2
J gene: TRBJ2-5
clone size: few

CDR3 protein: CASSYGGLGYGYTF
CDR3 DNA: TGTGCCAGCAGTTACGGGGGACTTGGCTATGGCTACACCTTC
D gene: -
V gene: TRBV12-3/TRBV12-4
J gene: TRBJ1-2
clone size: -

CDR3 protein: CASRAGQLNTEAFF
CDR3 DNA: TGTGCCAGCAGAGCTGGGCAGTTGAACACTGAAGCTTTCTTT
D gene: -
V gene: TRBV12-3/TRBV12-4
J gene: TRBJ1-1
clone size: many

CDR3 protein: CASSFSGSADTQYF
CDR3 DNA: TGTGCCAGCAGCTTTAGCGGGAGCGCAGATACGCAGTATTTT
D gene: TRBD2
V gene: TRBV7-3
J gene: TRBJ2-3
clone size: -

CDR3 protein: CASSQDIGSYEQYF
CDR3 DNA: TGTGCCAGCAGCCAAGATATAGGGTCGTACGAGCAGTACTTC
D gene: -
V gene: TRBV14
J gene: TRBJ2-7
clone size: few

CDR3 protein: CSVGGLAGGEETQYF
CDR3 DNA: TGCAGCGTTGGTGGACTAGCGGGAGGAGAAGAGACCCAGTACTTC
D gene: TRBD2
V gene: TRBV29-1
J gene: TRBJ2-5
clone size: many

CDR3 protein: CASSPDPVSNSPLHF
CDR3 DNA: TGTGCCAGCAGTCCCGACCCGGTCTCTAATTCACCCCTCCACTTT
D gene: -
V gene: TRBV12-3/TRBV12-4
J gene: TRBJ1-6
clone size: many

CDR3 protein: CSARDRGQGYYGYTF
CDR3 DNA: TGCAGTGCTAGAGATCGGGGGCAGGGGTACTATGGCTACACCTTC
D gene: -
V gene: TRBV20-1
J gene: TRBJ1-2
clone size: many

CDR3 protein: CASSLETLPTQPWNNEQFF
CDR3 DNA: TGTGCCAGCAGCTTAGAAACGCTCCCGACGCAGCCTTGGAACAATGAGCAGTTCTTC
D gene: -
V gene: TRBV11-2
J gene: TRBJ2-1
clone size: few

CDR3 protein: CASSLDRGYGQYF
CDR3 DNA: TGCGCCAGCAGCTTGGACAGGGGTTATGGGCAGTACTTC
D gene: TRBD1
V gene: TRBV5-1
J gene: TRBJ2-7
clone size: many

CDR3 protein: CASSGTVNSYEQYF
CDR3 DNA: TGTGCCAGCAGTGGGACTGTTAACTCCTACGAGCAGTACTTC
D gene: -
V gene: TRBV28
J gene: TRBJ2-7
clone size: many

CDR3 protein: CASSLAGPSDIQYF
CDR3 DNA: TGTGCCAGCAGCTTAGCGGGTCCTTCGGACATTCAGTACTTC
D gene: -
V gene: TRBV7-2
J gene: TRBJ2-4
clone size: -

CDR3 protein: CASSPTAYEQYF
CDR3 DNA: TGCGCCAGCAGTCCTACAGCCTACGAGCAGTACTTC
D gene: -
V gene: TRBV5-1
J gene: TRBJ2-7
clone size: many

CDR3 protein: CAISKTGGPYNEQFF
CDR3 DNA: TGTGCCATCAGTAAGACAGGAGGACCCTACAATGAGCAGTTCTTC
D gene: -
V gene: TRBV10-3
J gene: TRBJ2-1
clone size: many

CDR3 protein: CASSPGGDEQFF
CDR3 DNA: TGCGCCAGCAGCCCGGGTGGGGATGAGCAGTTCTTC
D gene: -
V gene: TRBV5-1
J gene: TRBJ2-1
clone size: many

CDR3 protein: CASSRGSGGNTGELFF
CDR3 DNA: TGCGCCAGCAGTCGCGGTAGCGGGGGCAACACCGGGGAGCTGTTTTTT
D gene: TRBD2
V gene: TRBV5-1
J gene: TRBJ2-2
clone size: many

CDR3 protein: CASSLATGGGSPLHF
CDR3 DNA: TGCGCCAGCAGCTTGGCCACAGGGGGCGGATCACCCCTCCACTTT
D gene: TRBD1
V gene: TRBV5-1
J gene: TRBJ1-6
clone size: many

CDR3 protein: CASSSGLGELFF
CDR3 DNA: TGTGCCAGCAGTAGCGGACTCGGGGAGCTGTTTTTT
D gene: -
V gene: TRBV7-9
J gene: TRBJ2-2
clone size: -

CDR3 protein: CSALSVGGSFSYNEQFF
CDR3 DNA: TGCAGTGCCCTCTCGGTGGGCGGGAGTTTCTCCTACAATGAGCAGTTCTTC
D gene: TRBD2
V gene: TRBV20-1
J gene: TRBJ2-1
clone size: many

CDR3 protein: CASSPWAGTNTGELFF
CDR3 DNA: TGTGCCAGCAGCCCTTGGGCGGGGACGAACACCGGGGAGCTGTTTTTT
D gene: -
V gene: TRBV4-2
J gene: TRBJ2-2
clone size: many

CDR3 protein: CASSTDRGTGELFF
CDR3 DNA: TGCGCCAGCAGCACGGACAGGGGAACCGGGGAGCTGTTTTTT
D gene: TRBD1
V gene: TRBV5-1
J gene: TRBJ2-2
clone size: many

CDR3 protein: CASSSEGPTYEQYF
CDR3 DNA: TGTGCCAGCTCGTCTGAGGGGCCTACCTACGAGCAGTACTTC
D gene: -
V gene: TRBV6-1
J gene: TRBJ2-7
clone size: many

CDR3 protein: CASSLAGAGNLRNNEQFF
CDR3 DNA: TGCGCCAGCAGCTTGGCTGGGGCAGGGAATTTAAGAAACAATGAGCAGTTCTTC
D gene: -
V gene: TRBV5-1
J gene: TRBJ2-1
clone size: many

CDR3 protein: CAPRGGNNQPQHF
CDR3 DNA: TGCGCCCCCCGGGGAGGGAACAATCAGCCCCAGCATTTT
D gene: -
V gene: TRBV10-1
J gene: TRBJ1-5
clone size: few

CDR3 protein: CASSWDGSGSGKF
CDR3 DNA: TGCGCCAGCAGCTGGGACGGGTCGGGATCGGGGAAATTC
D gene: -
V gene: TRBV5-1
J gene: TRBJ2-1
clone size: many

CDR3 protein: CASSLGGHDYEQYF
CDR3 DNA: TGTGCCAGCAGCCTTGGCGGGCATGACTACGAGCAGTACTTC
D gene: -
V gene: TRBV14
J gene: TRBJ2-7
clone size: many

CDR3 protein: CATTKPGEADTEAFF
CDR3 DNA: TGTGCCACAACAAAACCAGGGGAGGCTGACACTGAAGCTTTCTTT
D gene: -
V gene: TRBV10-3
J gene: TRBJ1-1
clone size: few

CDR3 protein: CSVAEQIQGVSSYEQYF
CDR3 DNA: TGCAGCGTCGCGGAGCAAATCCAGGGGGTGAGCTCCTACGAGCAGTACTTC
D gene: TRBD1
V gene: TRBV29-1
J gene: TRBJ2-7
clone size: -

CDR3 protein: CASSDTGGNNEQFF
CDR3 DNA: TGTGCCAGCAGCGACACAGGGGGTAACAATGAGCAGTTCTTC
D gene: TRBD1
V gene: TRBV7-3
J gene: TRBJ2-1
clone size: few

CDR3 protein: CASTTGIETQYF
CDR3 DNA: TGTGCCAGCACCACAGGGATTGAGACCCAGTACTTC
D gene: -
V gene: TRBV18
J gene: TRBJ2-5
clone size: few

CDR3 protein: CASGPWPGYGYTF
CDR3 DNA: TGTGCCAGCGGCCCCTGGCCCGGCTATGGCTACACCTTC
D gene: -
V gene: TRBV4-2
J gene: TRBJ1-2
clone size: once

CDR3 protein: CSSTGTENTYEQYF
CDR3 DNA: TGCAGTTCCACCGGGACAGAGAATACCTACGAGCAGTACTTC
D gene: TRBD1
V gene: TRBV20-1
J gene: TRBJ2-7
clone size: many

CDR3 protein: CASSSVELSLAKNIQYF
CDR3 DNA: TGTGCCAGCAGCTCTGTAGAGTTGAGCCTAGCCAAAAACATTCAGTACTTC
D gene: -
V gene: TRBV7-9
J gene: TRBJ2-4
clone size: few

CDR3 protein: CASSPSSLAAPPYEQYF
CDR3 DNA: TGTGCCAGCAGCCCGTCCTCACTAGCGGCACCGCCCTACGAGCAGTACTTC
D gene: TRBD2
V gene: TRBV3-1
J gene: TRBJ2-7
clone size: few

CDR3 protein: CAISDPRRTGLGETQYF
CDR3 DNA: TGTGCCATCAGTGACCCCCGCAGAACAGGGTTAGGGGAGACCCAGTACTTC
D gene: -
V gene: TRBV10-3
J gene: TRBJ2-5
clone size: -

CDR3 protein: CASGGTSDPSYEQYF
CDR3 DNA: TGTGCCAGCGGCGGGACTAGCGACCCCTCCTACGAGCAGTACTTC
D gene: TRBD2
V gene: TRBV9
J gene: TRBJ2-7
clone size: many

CDR3 protein: CASSWTGHENTEAFF
CDR3 DNA: TGTGCCAGCAGCTGGACGGGACACGAGAACACTGAAGCTTTCTTT
D gene: -
V gene: TRBV5-5
J gene: TRBJ1-1
clone size: many

CDR3 protein: CASSCDSGYTF
CDR3 DNA: TGTGCCAGCAGCTGTGACAGTGGCTACACCTTC
D gene: -
V gene: TRBV14
J gene: TRBJ1-2
clone size: -

CDR3 protein: CASSQDPPAGTDTQYF
CDR3 DNA: TGTGCCAGCAGCCAAGATCCGCCGGCAGGAACAGATACGCAGTATTTT
D gene: -
V gene: TRBV4-2
J gene: TRBJ2-3
clone size: many

CDR3 protein: CASSLGRRSDEQYF
CDR3 DNA: TGTGCCAGCAGCTTAGGTAGGCGGTCCGACGAGCAGTACTTC
D gene: -
V gene: TRBV7-2
J gene: TRBJ2-7
clone size: -

CDR3 protein: CASCNFFGWTVNTEAFF
CDR3 DNA: TGTGCCAGCTGTAATTTTTTTGGGTGGACGGTCAACACTGAAGCTTTCTTT
D gene: -
V gene: TRBV7-7
J gene: TRBJ1-1
clone size: many

CDR3 protein: CTASGGETQYF
CDR3 DNA: TGCACCGCTAGCGGGGGTGAGACCCAGTACTTC
D gene: TRBD2
V gene: TRBV20-1
J gene: TRBJ2-5
clone size: many

CDR3 protein: CASSLVAGGLLGSYNEQFF
CDR3 DNA: TGTGCCAGCAGCTTAGTAGCGGGAGGGCTACTTGGCTCCTACAATGAGCAGTTCTTC
D gene: TRBD2
V gene: TRBV11-2
J gene: TRBJ2-1
clone size: -

CDR3 protein: CASSLSSGGAAGELFF
CDR3 DNA: TGTGCCAGCAGTTTGAGTAGCGGGGGGGCAGCCGGGGAGCTGTTTTTT
D gene: TRBD2
V gene: TRBV12-3/TRBV12-4
J gene: TRBJ2-2
clone size: many

CDR3 protein: CAISESGTGVAKLFF
CDR3 DNA: TGTGCCATCAGTGAATCCGGGACAGGGGTGGCAAAACTGTTTTTT
D gene: TRBD1
V gene: TRBV10-3
J gene: TRBJ1-4
clone size: many

CDR3 protein: CASSYSRGRVRQYF
CDR3 DNA: TGTGCCAGCAGTTACTCGCGCGGGAGGGTTCGACAGTACTTC
D gene: TRBD2
V gene: TRBV6-5
J gene: TRBJ2-7
clone size: -

CDR3 protein: CASSPQQLNYGYTF
CDR3 DNA: TGCGCCAGCAGTCCCCAGCAACTTAACTATGGCTACACCTTC
D gene: -
V gene: TRBV10-2
J gene: TRBJ1-2
clone size: -

CDR3 protein: CASSLMGTEAFF
CDR3 DNA: TGTGCCAGCAGTTTAATGGGGACTGAAGCTTTCTTT
D gene: -
V gene: TRBV12-3/TRBV12-4
J gene: TRBJ1-1
clone size: -

CDR3 protein: CASRREINEQFF
CDR3 DNA: TGTGCCAGCAGGAGAGAAATCAACGAGCAGTTCTTC
D gene: -
V gene: TRBV7-9
J gene: TRBJ2-1
clone size: few

CDR3 protein: CAISDPPTPNYGYTF
CDR3 DNA: TGTGCCATCAGTGACCCCCCGACACCTAACTATGGCTACACCTTC
D gene: -
V gene: TRBV10-3
J gene: TRBJ1-2
clone size: -

CDR3 protein: CASSLGQATYGYTF
CDR3 DNA: TGCGCCAGCAGCTTGGGACAGGCCACCTATGGCTACACCTTC
D gene: -
V gene: TRBV5-1
J gene: TRBJ1-2
clone size: many

CDR3 protein: CASSGGWYQPQHF
CDR3 DNA: TGTGCCAGCAGTGGGGGGTGGTATCAGCCCCAGCATTTT
D gene: -
V gene: TRBV25-1
J gene: TRBJ1-5
clone size: few